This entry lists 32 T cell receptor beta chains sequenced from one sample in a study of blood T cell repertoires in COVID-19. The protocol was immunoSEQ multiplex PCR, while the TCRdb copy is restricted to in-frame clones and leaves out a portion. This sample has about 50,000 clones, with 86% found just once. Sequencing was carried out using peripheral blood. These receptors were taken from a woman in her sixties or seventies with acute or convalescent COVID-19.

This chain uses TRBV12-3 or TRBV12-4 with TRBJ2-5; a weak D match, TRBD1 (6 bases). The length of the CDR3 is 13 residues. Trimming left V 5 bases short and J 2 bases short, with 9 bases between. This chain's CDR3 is CASSRQEQETQYF. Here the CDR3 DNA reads TGTGCCAGCAGTCGACAGGAGCAAGAGACCCAGTACTTC.

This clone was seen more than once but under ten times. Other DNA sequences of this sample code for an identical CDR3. This CDR3 reads CSASGGRETQYF. CDR3 in DNA: TGCAGTGCTAGTGGGGGGCGAGAGACCCAGTACTTC. The J gene is TRBJ2-5, the V gene TRBV20-1, with D tentatively TRBD1 or TRBD2 (6 bases each). This CDR3 spans 12 amino acids. V dropped 3 bases and J dropped 4 bases, with 9 bases sitting between them. Germline V gene lookup returns CDR1 DFQATT and CDR2 SNEGSKA (reference sequence).

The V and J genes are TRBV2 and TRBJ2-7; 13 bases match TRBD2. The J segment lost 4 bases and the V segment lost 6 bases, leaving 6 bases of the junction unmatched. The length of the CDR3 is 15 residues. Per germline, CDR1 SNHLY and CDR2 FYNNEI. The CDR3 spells CASRGGLAGWYEQYF. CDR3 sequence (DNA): TGTGCCAGCAGGGGGGGACTAGCGGGATGGTACGAGCAGTACTTC.

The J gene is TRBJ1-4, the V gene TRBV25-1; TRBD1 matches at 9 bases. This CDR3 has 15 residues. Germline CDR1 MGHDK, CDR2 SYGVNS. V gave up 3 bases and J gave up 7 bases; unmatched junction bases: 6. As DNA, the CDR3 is TGTGCCAGCAGTGATAACAGGGGGCTTTTTGAAAAACTGTTTTTT. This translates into CASSDNRGLFEKLFF.

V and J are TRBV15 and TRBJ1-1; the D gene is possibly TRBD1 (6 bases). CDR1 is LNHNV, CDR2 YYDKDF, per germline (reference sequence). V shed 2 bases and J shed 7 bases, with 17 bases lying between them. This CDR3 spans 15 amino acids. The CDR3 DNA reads TGTGCCACCAGCAGACCGGACAGACTCCTCAGTGAAGCTTTCTTT. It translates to CATSRPDRLLSEAFF. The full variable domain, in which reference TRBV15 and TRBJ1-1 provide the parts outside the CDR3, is DAMVIQNPRYQVTQFGKPVTLSCSQTLNHNVMYWYQQKSSQAPKLLFHYYDKDFNNEADTPDNFQSRRPNTSFCFLDIRSPGLGDTAMYLCATSRPDRLLSEAFFGQGTRLTVV.

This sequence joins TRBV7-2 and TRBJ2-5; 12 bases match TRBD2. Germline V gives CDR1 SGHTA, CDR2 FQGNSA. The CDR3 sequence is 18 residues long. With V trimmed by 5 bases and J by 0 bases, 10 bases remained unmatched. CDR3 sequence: CASSPAWTSGDYQETQYF. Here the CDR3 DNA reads TGTGCCAGCAGCCCAGCCTGGACTAGCGGGGATTACCAAGAGACCCAGTACTTC.

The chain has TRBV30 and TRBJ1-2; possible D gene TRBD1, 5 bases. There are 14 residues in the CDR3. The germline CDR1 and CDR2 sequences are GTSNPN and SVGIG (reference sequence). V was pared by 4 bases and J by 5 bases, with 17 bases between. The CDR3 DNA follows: TGTGCCTGGAACCTGGATGGACGGGGGTATGGCTACACCTTC. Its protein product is CAWNLDGRGYGYTF.

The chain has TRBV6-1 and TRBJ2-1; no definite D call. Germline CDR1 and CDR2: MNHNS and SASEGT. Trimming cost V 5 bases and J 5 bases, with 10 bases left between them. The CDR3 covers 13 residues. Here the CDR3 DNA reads TGTGCCAGCAGTCCTCTAGGCCACAATGAGCAGTTCTTC. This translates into CASSPLGHNEQFF.

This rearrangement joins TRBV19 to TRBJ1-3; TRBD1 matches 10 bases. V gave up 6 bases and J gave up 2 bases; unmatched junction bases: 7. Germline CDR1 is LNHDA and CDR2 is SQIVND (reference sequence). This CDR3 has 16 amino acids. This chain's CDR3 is CASRTTGGHAGNTIYF. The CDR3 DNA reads TGTGCCAGTAGAACGACAGGGGGCCATGCTGGAAACACCATATATTTT. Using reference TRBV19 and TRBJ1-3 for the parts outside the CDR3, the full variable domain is DGGITQSPKYLFRKEGQNVTLSCEQNLNHDAMYWYRQDPGQGLRLIYYSQIVNDFQKGDIAEGYSVSREKKESFPLTVTSAQKNPTAFYLCASRTTGGHAGNTIYFGEGSWLTVV.

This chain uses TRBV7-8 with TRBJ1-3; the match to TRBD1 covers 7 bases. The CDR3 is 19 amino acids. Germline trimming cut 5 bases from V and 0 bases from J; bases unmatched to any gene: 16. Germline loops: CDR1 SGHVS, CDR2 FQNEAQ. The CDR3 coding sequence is TGTGCCAGCAGCCAACATGACAGGGTTGAACATTACTCTGGAAACACCATATATTTT. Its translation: CASSQHDRVEHYSGNTIYF. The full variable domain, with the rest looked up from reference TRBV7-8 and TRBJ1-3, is GAGVSQSPRYKVAKRGQDVALRCDPISGHVSLFWYQQALGQGPEFLTYFQNEAQLDKSGLPSDRFFAERPEGSVSTLKIQRTQQEDSAVYLCASSQHDRVEHYSGNTIYFGEGSWLTVV.

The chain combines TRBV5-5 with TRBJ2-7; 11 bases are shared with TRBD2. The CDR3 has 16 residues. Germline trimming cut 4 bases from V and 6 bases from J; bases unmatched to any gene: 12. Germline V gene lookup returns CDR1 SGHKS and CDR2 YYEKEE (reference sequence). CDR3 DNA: TGTGCCAGCAGCCCGAGAGTCCTAGCGGGAGGCTCCGAGCAGTACTTC. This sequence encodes CASSPRVLAGGSEQYF.

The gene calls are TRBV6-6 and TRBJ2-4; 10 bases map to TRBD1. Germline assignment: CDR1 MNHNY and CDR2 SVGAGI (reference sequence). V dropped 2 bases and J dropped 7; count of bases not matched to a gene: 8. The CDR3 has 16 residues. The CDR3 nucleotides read TGTGCCAGCAGTTACCCCGGGACAGGGGCCGGGAACATTCAGTACTTC. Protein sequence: CASSYPGTGAGNIQYF.

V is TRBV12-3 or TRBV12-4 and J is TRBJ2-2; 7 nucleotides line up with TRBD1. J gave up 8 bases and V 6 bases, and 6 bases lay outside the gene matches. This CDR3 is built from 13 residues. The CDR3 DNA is TGTGCCAGCAGCCCGGGACAGTTTGGGGAGCTGTTTTTT. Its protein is CASSPGQFGELFF.

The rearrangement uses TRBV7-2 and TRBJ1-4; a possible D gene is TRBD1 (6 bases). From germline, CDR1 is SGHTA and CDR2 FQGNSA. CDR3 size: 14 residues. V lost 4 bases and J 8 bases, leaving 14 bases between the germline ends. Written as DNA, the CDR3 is TGTGCCAGCAGCTATACAGGGTTCGGGGAAAAACTGTTTTTT. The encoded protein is CASSYTGFGEKLFF.

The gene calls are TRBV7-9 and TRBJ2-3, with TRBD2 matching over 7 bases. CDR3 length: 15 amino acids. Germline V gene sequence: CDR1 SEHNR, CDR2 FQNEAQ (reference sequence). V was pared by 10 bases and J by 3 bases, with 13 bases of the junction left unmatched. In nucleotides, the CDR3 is TGTGCCACCCCGGTTTCAAGCGGGAAAACAGATACGCAGTATTTT. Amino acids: CATPVSSGKTDTQYF.

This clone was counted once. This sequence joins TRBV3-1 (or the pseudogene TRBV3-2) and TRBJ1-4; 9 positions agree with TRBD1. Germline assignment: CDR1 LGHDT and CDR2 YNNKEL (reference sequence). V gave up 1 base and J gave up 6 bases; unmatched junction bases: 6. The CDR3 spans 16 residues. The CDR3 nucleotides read TGTGCCAGCAGCCAAGCCCCCGGACAGGGGTATGAAAAACTGTTTTTT. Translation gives CASSQAPGQGYEKLFF.

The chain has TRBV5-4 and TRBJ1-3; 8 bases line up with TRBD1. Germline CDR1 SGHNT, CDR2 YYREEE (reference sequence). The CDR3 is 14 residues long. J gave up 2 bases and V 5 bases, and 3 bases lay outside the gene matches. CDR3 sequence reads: CASRRQGPGNTIYF. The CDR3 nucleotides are TGTGCCAGCAGACGACAGGGGCCTGGAAACACCATATATTTT.

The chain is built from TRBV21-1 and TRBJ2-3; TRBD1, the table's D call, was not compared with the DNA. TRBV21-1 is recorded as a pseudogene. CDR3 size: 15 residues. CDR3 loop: CASTLRDRTNGTQYF. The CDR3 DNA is TGTGCCAGCACCTTGAGGGACAGGACCAACGGGACGCAGTATTTT.

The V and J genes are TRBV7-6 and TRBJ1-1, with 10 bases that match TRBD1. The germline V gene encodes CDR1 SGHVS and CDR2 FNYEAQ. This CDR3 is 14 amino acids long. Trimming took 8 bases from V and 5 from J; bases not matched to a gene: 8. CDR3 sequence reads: CASSRQGARTEAFF. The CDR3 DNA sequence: TGTGCCAGCTCGAGACAGGGGGCGCGGACTGAAGCTTTCTTT.

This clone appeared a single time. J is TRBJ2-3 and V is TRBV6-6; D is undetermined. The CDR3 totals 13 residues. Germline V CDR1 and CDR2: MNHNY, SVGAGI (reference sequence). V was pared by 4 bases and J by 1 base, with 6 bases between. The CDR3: CASSFERTDTQYF. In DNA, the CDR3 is TGTGCCAGCAGTTTCGAGCGCACAGATACGCAGTATTTT.

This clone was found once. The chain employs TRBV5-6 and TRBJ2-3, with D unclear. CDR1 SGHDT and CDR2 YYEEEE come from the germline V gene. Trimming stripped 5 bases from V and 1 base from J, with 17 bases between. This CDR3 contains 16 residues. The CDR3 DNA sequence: TGTGCCAGCAGTTCCGAGGCCAACCGAGGCACAGATACGCAGTATTTT. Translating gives CASSSEANRGTDTQYF.

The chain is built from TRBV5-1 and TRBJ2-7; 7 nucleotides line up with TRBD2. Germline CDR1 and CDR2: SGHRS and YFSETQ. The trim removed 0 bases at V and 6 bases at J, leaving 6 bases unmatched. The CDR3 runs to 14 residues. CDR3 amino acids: CASSLVLAEREQYF. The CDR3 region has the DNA TGCGCCAGCAGCTTGGTGCTAGCGGAACGCGAGCAGTACTTC.

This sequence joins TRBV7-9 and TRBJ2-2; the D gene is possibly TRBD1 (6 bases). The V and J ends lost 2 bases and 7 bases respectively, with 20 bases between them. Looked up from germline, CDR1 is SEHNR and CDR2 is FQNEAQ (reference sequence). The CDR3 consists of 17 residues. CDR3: CASSLSFRADSNGELFF. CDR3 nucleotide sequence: TGTGCCAGCAGCTTAAGCTTTCGAGCGGACAGTAACGGGGAGCTGTTTTTT.

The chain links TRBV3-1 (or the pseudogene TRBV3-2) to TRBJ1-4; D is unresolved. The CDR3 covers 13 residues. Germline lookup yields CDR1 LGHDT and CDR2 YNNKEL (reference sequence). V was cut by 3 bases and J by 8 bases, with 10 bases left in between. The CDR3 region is CASSQNPGEKLFF. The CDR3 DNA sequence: TGTGCCAGCAGCCAGAATCCGGGGGAAAAACTGTTTTTT.

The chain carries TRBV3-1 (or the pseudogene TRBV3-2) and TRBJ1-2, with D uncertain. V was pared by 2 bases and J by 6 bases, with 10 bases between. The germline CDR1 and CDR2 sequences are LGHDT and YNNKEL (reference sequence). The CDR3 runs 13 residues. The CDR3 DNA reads TGTGCCAGCAGCCAAATGGTCGGTGATGGCTACACCTTC. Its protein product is CASSQMVGDGYTF.

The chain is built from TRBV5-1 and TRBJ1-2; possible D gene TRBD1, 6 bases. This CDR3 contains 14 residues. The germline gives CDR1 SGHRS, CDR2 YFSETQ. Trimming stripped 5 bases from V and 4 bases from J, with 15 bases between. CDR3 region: CASSPATGTYGYTF. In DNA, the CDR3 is TGCGCCAGCAGTCCTGCTACAGGGACCTATGGCTACACCTTC.

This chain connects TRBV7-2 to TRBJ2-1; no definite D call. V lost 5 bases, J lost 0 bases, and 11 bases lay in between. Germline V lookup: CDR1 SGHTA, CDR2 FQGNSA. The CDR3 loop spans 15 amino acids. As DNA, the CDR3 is TGTGCCAGCAGCCTACTTTCTAGCTCCTACAATGAGCAGTTCTTC. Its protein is CASSLLSSSYNEQFF. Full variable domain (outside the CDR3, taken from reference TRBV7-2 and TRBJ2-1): GAGVSQSPSNKVTEKGKDVELRCDPISGHTALYWYRQSLGQGLEFLIYFQGNSAPDKSGLPSDRFSAERTGGSVSTLTIQRTQQEDSAVYLCASSLLSSSYNEQFFGPGTRLTVL.

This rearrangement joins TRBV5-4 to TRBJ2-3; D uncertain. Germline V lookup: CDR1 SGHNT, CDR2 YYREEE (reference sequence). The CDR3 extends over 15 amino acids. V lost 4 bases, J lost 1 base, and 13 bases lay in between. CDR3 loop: CASSVSPRGTDTQYF. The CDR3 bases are TGTGCCAGCAGCGTTTCCCCTCGGGGCACAGATACGCAGTATTTT.

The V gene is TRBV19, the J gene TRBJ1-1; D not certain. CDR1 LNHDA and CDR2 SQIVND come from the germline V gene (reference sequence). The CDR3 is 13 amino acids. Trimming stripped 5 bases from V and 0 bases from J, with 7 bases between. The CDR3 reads CASSVTLNTEAFF. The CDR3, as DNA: TGTGCCAGTAGTGTAACATTGAACACTGAAGCTTTCTTT.

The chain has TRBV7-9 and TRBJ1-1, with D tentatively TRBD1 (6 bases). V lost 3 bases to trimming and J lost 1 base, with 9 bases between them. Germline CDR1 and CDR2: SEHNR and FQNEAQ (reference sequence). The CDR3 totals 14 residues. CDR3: CASSFGQQNTEAFF. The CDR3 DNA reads TGTGCCAGCAGCTTCGGACAGCAGAACACTGAAGCTTTCTTT.

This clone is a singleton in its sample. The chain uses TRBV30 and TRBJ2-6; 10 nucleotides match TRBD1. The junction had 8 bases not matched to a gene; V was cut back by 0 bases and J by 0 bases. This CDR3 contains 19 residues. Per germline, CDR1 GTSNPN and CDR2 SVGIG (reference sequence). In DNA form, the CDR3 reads TGTGCCTGGAGTGTACGGGGGGACAGGGGCCTCTCTGGGGCCAACGTCCTGACTTTC. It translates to CAWSVRGDRGLSGANVLTF.

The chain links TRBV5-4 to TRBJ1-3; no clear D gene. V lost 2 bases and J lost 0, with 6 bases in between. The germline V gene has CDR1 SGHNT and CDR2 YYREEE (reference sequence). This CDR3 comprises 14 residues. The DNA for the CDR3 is TGTGCCAGCAGCTTTGGTAGCTCTGGAAACACCATATATTTT. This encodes CASSFGSSGNTIYF.